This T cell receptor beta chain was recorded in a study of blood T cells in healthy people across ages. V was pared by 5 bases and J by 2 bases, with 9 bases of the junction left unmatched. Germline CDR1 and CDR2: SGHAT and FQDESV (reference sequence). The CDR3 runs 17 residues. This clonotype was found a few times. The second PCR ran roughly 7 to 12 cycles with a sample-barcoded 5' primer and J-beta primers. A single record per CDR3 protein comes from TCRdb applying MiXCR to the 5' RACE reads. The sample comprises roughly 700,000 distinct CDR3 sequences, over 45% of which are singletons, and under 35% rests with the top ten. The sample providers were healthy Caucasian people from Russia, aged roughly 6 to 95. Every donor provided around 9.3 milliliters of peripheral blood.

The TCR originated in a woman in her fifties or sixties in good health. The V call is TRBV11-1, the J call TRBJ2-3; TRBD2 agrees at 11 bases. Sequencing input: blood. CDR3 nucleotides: TGTGCCAGCAGCCCCTACGGACTAGCGGGCAACACAGATACGCAGTATTTT. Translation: CASSPYGLAGNTDTQYF.